Listed below are T cell receptor beta chains from one sample, sequenced in a study of blood T cell repertoires in COVID-19. Some clones are missing from TCRdb's copy, which holds only in-frame ones; the method was immunoSEQ multiplex PCR. This sample yields about 300,000 clones, of which about nine tenths are seen a single time; roughly 4% belongs to the top ten. Sequenced sample: PBMCs or T cells enriched from blood (not recorded which). These receptors were obtained from a man aged 30-40 years who had recovered from COVID-19. CDR3s include the opening cysteine and the closing phenylalanine or tryptophan. D genes are given only for firm matches. Only some rows state a clone size, as once, few, many or a class for expanded clones.

clone_size j_call cdr3_length v_call d_call cdr3_aa cdr3_nt
- TRBJ1-6 12 TRBV18 - CASSDSNSPLHF TGTGCCAGCTCAGACTCTAATTCACCCCTCCACTTT
- TRBJ2-7 13 TRBV28 - CASSSPRGLEQYF TGTGCCAGCAGTTCCCCGCGGGGACTCGAGCAGTACTTC
- TRBJ1-4 14 TRBV28 - CAIREGGGGRKLFF TGTGCCATCAGAGAGGGCGGGGGCGGTCGGAAACTGTTTTTT
- TRBJ1-1 11 TRBV12-3/TRBV12-4 - CASTMNTEAFF TGTGCCAGCACAATGAACACTGAAGCTTTCTTT
- TRBJ2-5 14 TRBV19 TRBD1 CASTQSTGVGTQYF TGTGCCAGTACCCAATCGACAGGGGTCGGGACCCAGTACTTC
- TRBJ2-7 14 TRBV6-2/TRBV6-3 TRBD2 CASSHTSGVYEQYF TGTGCCAGCAGCCACACTAGCGGGGTCTACGAGCAGTACTTC
- TRBJ2-7 13 TRBV27 - CASSWAGSYEQYF TGTGCCAGCAGTTGGGCTGGATCCTACGAGCAGTACTTC
- TRBJ2-3 14 TRBV5-1 TRBD2 CASTRLANTDTQYF TGCGCCAGCACCAGACTAGCTAACACAGATACGCAGTATTTT
- TRBJ2-5 15 TRBV2 TRBD2 CASSGTSGGGETQYF TGTGCCAGCAGTGGGACTAGCGGGGGGGGTGAGACCCAGTACTTC
- TRBJ1-2 12 TRBV24-1 TRBD1 CAASQGWEGYTF TGTGCCGCCTCACAGGGGTGGGAGGGCTACACCTTC
- TRBJ1-2 15 TRBV6-5 TRBD1 CASRWDRGRSYGYTF TGTGCCAGCAGGTGGGACAGGGGTAGGAGCTATGGCTACACCTTC
- TRBJ1-1 18 TRBV11-2 - CASSLDRPAGFPIREAFF TGTGCCAGCAGCTTAGATCGCCCAGCGGGGTTCCCTATCCGAGAAGCTTTCTTT
- TRBJ2-7 15 TRBV5-1 - CASSLVSDRTYEQYF TGCGCCAGCAGCTTGGTCTCCGACAGAACCTACGAGCAGTACTTC
- TRBJ2-3 16 TRBV25-1 - CASSESGGSSTDTQYF TGTGCCAGCAGTGAATCGGGCGGGTCTAGCACAGATACGCAGTATTTT
- TRBJ2-7 13 TRBV7-2 - CASSLTPSYEQYF TGTGCCAGCAGCTTAACACCTTCCTACGAGCAGTACTTC
- TRBJ1-1 16 TRBV18 TRBD1 CASSRFRQGENTEAFF TGTGCCAGCTCACGCTTCCGACAGGGGGAGAACACTGAAGCTTTCTTT
- TRBJ2-3 15 TRBV7-2 - CASSLAQTSTDTQYF TGTGCCAGCAGCTTAGCCCAGACAAGCACAGATACGCAGTATTTT
- TRBJ2-1 15 TRBV30 - CAWRPLATPSNEQFF TGTGCCTGGAGACCCCTAGCAACCCCATCCAATGAGCAGTTCTTC
- TRBJ1-5 13 TRBV19 TRBD1 CASTGTGNQPQHF TGTGCCAGTACCGGGACAGGGAATCAGCCCCAGCATTTT
- TRBJ1-4 14 TRBV18 - CASSIAGANEKLFF TGTGCCAGCTCAATCGCAGGGGCTAATGAAAAACTGTTTTTT
- TRBJ2-3 16 TRBV9 - CASSANRERGVYTQYF TGTGCCAGCAGCGCCAACAGGGAGAGGGGTGTGTATACGCAGTATTTT
- TRBJ1-2 11 TRBV20-1 - CSARADRDGTF TGCAGTGCTAGGGCGGATCGGGATGGCACCTTC
few TRBJ2-2 16 TRBV5-1 TRBD1 CASSLLTGQGAGELFF TGCGCCAGCAGCTTGCTTACGGGACAGGGGGCCGGGGAGCTGTTTTTT
- TRBJ2-1 16 TRBV19 TRBD2 CASSSGGRSLGDEQFF TGTGCCAGTAGCAGCGGCGGGAGGAGCCTTGGGGATGAGCAGTTCTTC
- TRBJ2-5 13 TRBV7-2 - CASSTDQAGSQYF TGTGCCAGCAGCACCGACCAGGCGGGGTCCCAGTACTTC